The present T cell receptor (beta chain) was sequenced within a study of T-cell reconstitution after alpha-beta-depleted transplantation in children (dated by TCRdb to about 2016). With regard to the full study: T-cell immune reconstitution after TCRalphabeta/CD19-depleted allogeneic hematopoietic cell transplantation in children was quantitatively tracked in the study by means of TCR repertoire profiling. What the study reported, not specific to this receptor: In some patients, the high TCRbeta diversity seen at day 60 was put down to recipient T cells and intrathymic progenitors that had survived conditioning. Hyperexpanded clone frequencies declined over subsequent months; after one year, T-cell counts and TCRbeta diversity were mostly attributed to newly produced T cells. The apparently early recovery of alphabetaT-cell counts about two months after transplant reportedly depended on only several hundred rapidly expanded clones that came from non-depleted graft cells.

Many counts were recorded for this clonotype. The clone's antigen remains unknown. No much larger clonotype is one base removed from it; base qualities were not supplied. The receptor library was made with PCR. Sequencing relied on an Illumina HiSeq 2500. To normalize quantification of the TCRbeta repertoire, the TCR libraries were built with molecular barcoding that relied on unique molecular identifiers. The raw public reads went through TCRdb reprocessing: fastp at Q25, MiXCR clone calling, in-frame beta chains kept. When rows share a CDR3 protein, they turn into one entry using the most common DNA and genes. For this sample the table gives about 210,000 distinct CDR3 sequences, of which over 15% were detected only once. The top ten hold approximately 40% of the sample. V and J lose 6 bases and 4 bases, and a span of 19 bases separates them. From the germline V gene, CDR1 is SNHLY and CDR2 is FYNNEI. There are 16 amino acids in the CDR3, from cysteine to phenylalanine inclusive. The retained sequence is limited to the CDR3, 48 bases, with the frame set at the first base.

The intended sense of this specimen's treatment or condition label: allogeneic hematopoietic cell transplantation with graft depleted of TCRalphabeta T cells and CD19 B cells. TCRalphabeta/CD19-depleted allogeneic hematopoietic cell grafts were given to the transplant recipients, all of whom were children. The TCR was taken from a male patient aged 2-15 years who had a stem cell transplant for acute lymphoblastic leukemia, so the T cells may come from the graft donor. The material was PBMCs, mostly from graft donor cells, obtained 360 days after TCRalphabeta/CD19-depleted stem cell transplant. The receptor chain draws on TRBV2 and TRBJ2-1; TRBD2 is a possible D gene, resting on 6 matching bases. The bases read TGTGCCAGCAGCGGGTCGCGGGACTCGAAATACAATGAGCAGTTCTTC. It codes for CASSGSRDSKYNEQFF.